Shown below are 24 T cell receptor beta chains from a single sample sequenced in a study of shared clonotypes between healthy human individuals. TCRdb keeps only in-frame clones here, not all; method: immunoSEQ multiplex PCR. This table holds 800,000 to 1,200,000 clones, more than 75% found once. Specimen: memory CD4+ T cells from PBMCs. Noted subset: CD45RA-negative fraction. These receptors came from a man younger than 35 in good health. Some clones in this sample may be carry-over from other donors' samples.

This clone was counted many times. V and J are TRBV7-2 and TRBJ2-3; tentative D call: TRBD2 (6 bases). The CDR3 covers 15 residues. The V end lost 5 bases, the J end lost 6 bases, and 18 bases lay between the germline ends. Germline V CDR1 and CDR2: SGHTA, FQGNSA. This CDR3 is CASSLLAGSGDTQYF. As DNA, the CDR3 is TGTGCCAGCAGCCTCTTAGCCGGGAGTGGGGATACGCAGTATTTT.

The chain is built from TRBV2 and TRBJ1-6; no firm D call. The germline V gene encodes CDR1 SNHLY and CDR2 FYNNEI. Trimming cost V 7 bases and J 6 bases, with 10 bases left between them. The CDR3 spans 13 residues. The CDR3 DNA is TGTGCCAGCATGGGTCCTGTTAATTCACCCCTCCACTTT. It specifies CASMGPVNSPLHF. The whole variable domain, filled in from reference TRBV2 and TRBJ1-6, reads EPEVTQTPSHQVTQMGQEVILRCVPISNHLYFYWYRQILGQKVEFLVSFYNNEISEKSEIFDDQFSVERPDGSNFTLKIRSTKLEDSAMYFCASMGPVNSPLHFGNGTRLTVT.

This chain links TRBV6-1 with TRBJ1-5, with TRBD1 as a possible D gene (6 bases). The CDR3 sequence is 15 residues long. Trimming took 4 bases from V and 2 from J, leaving 12 bases between them. The germline V gene encodes CDR1 MNHNS and CDR2 SASEGT. The CDR3 DNA is TGTGCCAGCAGTGCTGTAAGGGGGGGCAATCAGCCCCAGCATTTT. Protein product: CASSAVRGGNQPQHF.

The chain is built from TRBV2 and TRBJ2-1, with TRBD2 matching 8 bases. The V segment lost 10 bases and the J segment 3 bases; nucleotides outside the gene matches: 8. Germline CDR1 and CDR2: SNHLY and FYNNEI. The CDR3 extends over 14 amino acids. CDR3 coding DNA: TGTGCCACTCGAAGGGCGGGAGGCTACAATGAGCAGTTCTTC. Translating gives CATRRAGGYNEQFF.

This clone showed up just a few times. The chain carries TRBV11-2 and TRBJ2-5, with 7 bases matching TRBD2. Trimming at V came to 3 bases and at J to 8 bases, leaving 21 bases not matched to a gene. The CDR3 totals 18 residues. The germline gives CDR1 SGHAT, CDR2 FQNNGV. CDR3 DNA: TGTGCCAGCAGCTTCTCGGTGGTAGCGGGTGTCCCCCTGTTCACCCAGTACTTC. This gives the protein CASSFSVVAGVPLFTQYF.

This rearrangement joins TRBV15 to TRBJ2-3; possibly TRBD1 for D (6 bases). The V end was cut by 2 bases, the J end by 6 bases, with 18 bases between. This CDR3 is 16 amino acids long. CDR1 is LNHNV and CDR2 is YYDKDF in the germline V gene (reference sequence). CDR3 residues: CATSRRSGRGFDTQYF. CDR3 DNA: TGTGCCACCAGCAGACGGAGCGGCAGGGGTTTCGATACGCAGTATTTT.

This rearrangement joins TRBV19 to TRBJ2-1, with D perhaps TRBD2 (6 bases). CDR1 and CDR2 from the germline V gene are LNHDA and SQIVND (reference sequence). V shed 3 bases and J shed 8 bases, with 14 bases lying between them. This CDR3 comprises 14 residues. In DNA form, the CDR3 reads TGTGCCAGTAGTATTCCCATAGGAGGGGATGAGCAGTTCTTC. This translates into CASSIPIGGDEQFF. Combining the CDR3 with reference TRBV19 and TRBJ2-1 gives the whole variable domain DGGITQSPKYLFRKEGQNVTLSCEQNLNHDAMYWYRQDPGQGLRLIYYSQIVNDFQKGDIAEGYSVSREKKESFPLTVTSAQKNPTAFYLCASSIPIGGDEQFFGPGTRLTVL.

The V and J genes are TRBV11-3 and TRBJ2-5; D perhaps matches TRBD2 (6 bases). Per the germline V gene, CDR1 is SGHNT and CDR2 is YENEEA. This CDR3 is built from 13 residues. V was shortened by 5 bases and J by 3 bases, with 10 bases between the two germline ends. The CDR3 DNA reads as TGTGCCAGCAGCCTAGGCGGGGAAGAGACCCAGTACTTC. This sequence encodes CASSLGGEETQYF.

This chain joins TRBV18 and TRBJ2-6, with TRBD1 matching 9 bases. The CDR3 has 18 residues. Germline-derived CDR1 and CDR2 are KGHSH and LQKENI. Trimming cost V 3 bases and J 2 bases; bases outside gene matches: 8. The DNA for the CDR3 is TGTGCCAGCTCACCTACCGGGACAGGGCAACCTGGGGCCAACGTCCTGACTTTC. Its translation is CASSPTGTGQPGANVLTF.

A remark on this clone: The junction departs from the called germline gene at one end, perhaps through a read error. The V and J genes are TRBV7-6 and TRBJ2-7, with D hard to call. Looked up from germline, CDR1 is SGHVS and CDR2 is FNYEAQ. The CDR3 runs 11 residues. The CDR3 loop is CASSLETRLDF. In nucleotides, the CDR3 is TGTGCCAGCAGCTTAGAGACAAGGCTCGACTTC.

The chain recombines TRBV14 with TRBJ2-1; D not certain. The germline gives CDR1 SGHDN, CDR2 FVKESK. The CDR3 runs to 13 residues. V lost 1 base and J lost 4, with 5 bases in between. In DNA, the CDR3 is TGTGCCAGCAGCCAAGGTTTATACAATGAGCAGTTCTTC. It encodes CASSQGLYNEQFF. Drawing the rest from reference TRBV14 and TRBJ2-1, the complete variable domain is EAGVTQFPSHSVIEKGQTVTLRCDPISGHDNLYWYRRVMGKEIKFLLHFVKESKQDESGMPNNRFLAERTGGTYSTLKVQPAELEDSGVYFCASSQGLYNEQFFGPGTRLTVL.

The chain links TRBV5-5 to TRBJ2-1, with a possible D match to TRBD1 (5 bases). There are 15 residues in the CDR3. Trimming removed 0 bases from V and 2 bases from J, with 9 bases in between. The germline CDR1 and CDR2 sequences are SGHKS and YYEKEE (reference sequence). CDR3 sequence: CASSLDQGPYNEQFF. DNA for the CDR3: TGTGCCAGCAGCTTGGATCAGGGCCCCTACAATGAGCAGTTCTTC.

The chain couples TRBV18 to TRBJ1-1; the match to TRBD1 covers 12 bases. The germline gives CDR1 KGHSH, CDR2 LQKENI. This CDR3 has 16 amino acids. The ends lost 3 bases at V and 8 bases at J; junction bases unmatched: 10. The CDR3 bases are TGTGCCAGCTCACCCCTGGCTGGGACAGGGGGCATCGAAGCTTTCTTT. It encodes CASSPLAGTGGIEAFF. Full variable domain (missing parts from reference TRBV18 and TRBJ1-1): NAGVMQNPRHLVRRRGQEARLRCSPMKGHSHVYWYRQLPEEGLKFMVYLQKENIIDESGMPKERFSAEFPKEGPSILRIQQVVRGDSAAYFCASSPLAGTGGIEAFFGQGTRLTVV.

This clone was seen a single time. Other DNA sequences from this sample encode an identical CDR3 as well. V usage is TRBV9 and J usage is TRBJ2-2, with D hard to call. The CDR3 runs 14 residues. With 0 bases removed from V and 1 base from J, the gap between germline ends came to 4 bases. Germline CDR1 is SGDLS and CDR2 is YYNGEE. Written as DNA, the CDR3 is TGTGCCAGCAGCGTAGCCGGGAACACCGGGGAGCTGTTTTTT. Its protein is CASSVAGNTGELFF.

This sequence joins TRBV7-9 and TRBJ2-1; D is unclear. Germline V CDR1 and CDR2: SEHNR, FQNEAQ (reference sequence). The CDR3 covers 14 residues. Between the trimmed V and J ends, which lost 5 bases and 4 bases, there was a span of 12 bases. CDR3 loop: CASSPLTDYNEQFF. In DNA form, the CDR3 reads TGTGCCAGCAGCCCCCTTACGGATTACAATGAGCAGTTCTTC. The full variable domain, its missing parts supplied by reference TRBV7-9 and TRBJ2-1, is DTGVSQNPRHKITKRGQNVTFRCDPISEHNRLYWYRQTLGQGPEFLTYFQNEAQLEKSRLLSDRFSAERPKGSFSTLEIQRTEQGDSAMYLCASSPLTDYNEQFFGPGTRLTVL.

This clone has ten or more counts. The genes are TRBV10-1 and TRBJ2-7; no clear D gene. Trimming removed 0 bases from V and 5 bases from J, with 14 bases in between. There are 15 residues in the CDR3. Germline CDR1 WNHNN, CDR2 SYGVQD (reference sequence). This CDR3 reads CASSESLGNNDEQYF. The CDR3, as DNA: TGCGCCAGCAGTGAGTCTTTGGGAAATAACGACGAGCAGTACTTC.

This clone was seen a single time. Sequence at one end of the junction differs from germline and may be a read error. The chain combines TRBV5-1 with TRBJ2-2, with 16 bases matching TRBD2. The CDR3 runs to 15 residues. CDR1 is SGHRS and CDR2 is YFSETQ in the germline V gene. CDR3 DNA sequence: TGCACCAGCAGCGGGACTAGCGGGAGGGCCGGGGAGCTGTTTTTT. It codes for CTSSGTSGRAGELFF.

The chain combines TRBV19 with TRBJ1-1; a weak D match, TRBD1 (6 bases). CDR1 is LNHDA and CDR2 is SQIVND in the germline V gene (reference sequence). The V end was cut by 3 bases, the J end by 5 bases, with 13 bases between. CDR3 size: 14 residues. CDR3 region: CASSMAGVGTEAFF. Written as DNA, the CDR3 is TGTGCCAGTAGTATGGCAGGGGTTGGTACTGAAGCTTTCTTT.

At least ten counts were recorded for this clone. As DNA, the CDR3 is TGTGCCAGCAGCATTGCCGGGTCGCAATCCGAGCAGTACTTC. Translating it yields CASSIAGSQSEQYF. The chain is built from TRBV7-7 and TRBJ2-7; D not certain. Trimming removed 5 bases from V and 6 bases from J, with 17 bases in between. Germline V gives CDR1 SSHAT, CDR2 FNYEAQ (reference sequence). The CDR3 is 14 amino acids.

The J gene is TRBJ1-1, the V gene TRBV2; D remains unclear. V was cut by 7 bases and J by 0 bases, with 9 bases left in between. The CDR3 covers 13 residues. Looked up from germline, CDR1 is SNHLY and CDR2 is FYNNEI. This CDR3 is CASKAAVNTEAFF. CDR3 bases: TGTGCCAGCAAGGCCGCGGTGAACACTGAAGCTTTCTTT.

This clone came up a few times. The V and J genes are TRBV12-5 and TRBJ2-5; 11 bases align to TRBD2. The germline gives CDR1 LGHNT, CDR2 FRNRAP. The V segment lost 4 bases and the J segment 3 bases; nucleotides outside the gene matches: 13. This CDR3 is built from 18 residues. The CDR3 sequence is CASGSTTQTSGTKETQYF. As DNA, the CDR3 is TGTGCTAGTGGTTCAACAACCCAGACTAGCGGGACTAAAGAGACCCAGTACTTC.

This clone appeared many times. The V call is TRBV7-3, the J call TRBJ1-2, with a weak D call TRBD1 (5 bases). Germline-derived CDR1 and CDR2 are SGHTA and FQGTGA. The CDR3 runs 14 residues. V shed 5 bases and J shed 3 bases, with 13 bases lying between them. The CDR3 region is CASSPGGGYYGYTF. CDR3 DNA sequence: TGTGCCAGCAGCCCCGGGGGAGGGTACTATGGCTACACCTTC.

V usage is TRBV28 and J usage is TRBJ1-4; 7 bases align to TRBD1. Germline V gives CDR1 MDHEN, CDR2 SYDVKM. The length of the CDR3 is 14 residues. Trimming cost V 4 bases and J 5 bases; bases outside gene matches: 4. The CDR3 loop is CASSSGGRNEKLFF. DNA of the CDR3: TGTGCCAGCAGTTCAGGGGGACGCAATGAAAAACTGTTTTTT.

The J gene is TRBJ2-1, the V gene TRBV11-2; D possibly uses TRBD1 or TRBD2 (6 bases each). The germline gives CDR1 SGHAT, CDR2 FQNNGV. Deletions cut 5 bases from V and 15 bases from J, with 20 bases between. The CDR3 has 13 amino acids. The CDR3 reads CASSQGWGARGFF. In DNA form, the CDR3 reads TGTGCCAGCAGCCAAGGATGGGGGGCTAGGGGGTTCTTC.